This T cell receptor (beta chain) was found in a study of T cell repertoires in cytomegalovirus infection. From the reads, TCRdb called clonotypes with MiXCR, one entry per CDR3 protein. The sample has tens of thousands of distinct CDR3 sequences, about half seen once. In regard to this clonotype: What it binds is unknown. With a much larger clone just one base away, this may be a read error.

The V end lost 2 bases, the J end lost 8 bases, and 18 bases lay between the germline ends. The CDR3 is 15 amino acids. CDR1 and CDR2 (germline): MDHEN, SYDVKM. This receptor was obtained from a human donor in good health (CMV status not recorded). Some clones in this sample may be carry-over from other donors' samples. This specimen was CD8+ T cells from cultured PBMCs, taken from culture after CMV antigen stimulation. The chain employs TRBV28 and TRBJ1-2, with D possibly being TRBD1 (5 bases). This CDR3 is CASSLGVGGGNGYTF. The CDR3 nucleotides read TGTGCCAGCAGTTTAGGGGTTGGGGGGGGAAACGGCTACACCTTC.